This T cell receptor (beta chain) stems from a study of PD-1 blockade in classical Hodgkin lymphoma. Regarding the study as a whole: Newly diagnosed patients were reported to exhibit reduced baseline TCR diversity relative to healthy donors. The authors have not defined what causes the repertoire differences, possibly disease activity or prior therapy.

Germline V gene lookup returns CDR1 SQVTM and CDR2 ANQGSEA. V shed 6 bases and J shed 4 bases, with 18 bases lying between them. The CDR3 is made up of 15 amino acids. Stated time point: cycle 4 day 1 (C4D1), after 6 weeks of nivolumab. Patients all relapsed after autologous stem cell transplantation, and there was variation in brentuximab vedotin exposure. Data came from immunoSEQ multiplex PCR; TCRdb stores just in-frame clones and leaves some out. The table includes about 90,000 clones, approximately 90% detected once. This clone occurred once. Its antigen is not identified. The sequence was obtained from a human donor with classical Hodgkin lymphoma. The input for sequencing was peripheral blood mononuclear cells (PBMCs), taken before the fourth cycle of nivolumab. The J gene is TRBJ1-4, the V gene TRBV29-1; tentative D call: TRBD1 (6 bases). The CDR3 region is CSVLQGGGGNEKLFF. Here the CDR3 DNA reads TGCAGCGTGCTACAGGGAGGAGGGGGTAATGAAAAACTGTTTTTT. Full variable domain (remainder filled in from reference TRBV29-1 and TRBJ1-4): SAVISQKPSRDICQRGTSLTIQCQVDSQVTMMFWYRQQPGQSLTLIATANQGSEATYESGFVIDKFPISRPNLTFSTLTVSNMSPEDSSIYLCSVLQGGGGNEKLFFGSGTQLSVL.